This TCR beta chain stems from a study of T-cell memory formation after mild COVID-19. TCRdb itself ran the 5' RACE reads through MiXCR, one entry per CDR3 protein. Of fewer than 450,000 distinct CDR3 sequences in the sample, 24% were seen once. About this clonotype itself: Antigen: not known.

General study results and limits: A balance of CD4 and CD8 characterized clones contracting day 15 to 85, whereas later expanders leaned CD4+.

The V end was cut by 0 bases, the J end by 2 bases, with 8 bases between. There are 16 residues in the CDR3. From germline, CDR1 is LGHNA and CDR2 YNFKEQ. The V call is TRBV4-2, the J call TRBJ2-6; D is unclear. Sequenced material: PBMCs or a T cell subset sorted from them (not recorded which). The source of this sequence is an adult woman who had mild COVID-19 (a few samples of this study predate the infection). Cell type and time point are not known. The CDR3 DNA follows: TGTGCCAGCAGCCAAGATAATCTCCCTGGGGCCAACGTCCTGACTTTC. It codes for CASSQDNLPGANVLTF.